A single T cell receptor beta chain is shown here with its context. Antigen: not known. The data are from a study of cytomegalovirus exposure and HLA in healthy donors. Findings of the study overall: Fewer N-insertions (relative to the roughly 700-donor mean) were reportedly seen in an Asian-associated ancestry cluster in a later analysis. Some segments of the V type, notably TRBV6-2 and TRBV6-3, were excluded as indistinguishable.

Germline CDR1 is MNHEY and CDR2 is SMNVEV (reference sequence). The CDR3 contains 13 residues. Amplification used 60 Vbeta primers and 13 Jbeta primers. The method was immunoSEQ multiplex PCR; TCRdb's version includes in-frame clones alone and lacks a portion of them. The sample includes some 130,000 clones, around 81% of them seen just once. Sequencing was carried out using PBMCs. This TCR came from a woman aged 50 to 60 in good health and CMV-seronegative. The rearrangement links TRBV27 to TRBJ2-5, with TRBD1 matching 10 bases. TRBJ2-7 explains the end of the DNA better; the J call may be wrong. Here the CDR3 DNA reads TGTGCCAGCAGTCGGGGACAGGGGTACGAGCAGTACTTC. Amino acid sequence: CASSRGQGYEQYF.